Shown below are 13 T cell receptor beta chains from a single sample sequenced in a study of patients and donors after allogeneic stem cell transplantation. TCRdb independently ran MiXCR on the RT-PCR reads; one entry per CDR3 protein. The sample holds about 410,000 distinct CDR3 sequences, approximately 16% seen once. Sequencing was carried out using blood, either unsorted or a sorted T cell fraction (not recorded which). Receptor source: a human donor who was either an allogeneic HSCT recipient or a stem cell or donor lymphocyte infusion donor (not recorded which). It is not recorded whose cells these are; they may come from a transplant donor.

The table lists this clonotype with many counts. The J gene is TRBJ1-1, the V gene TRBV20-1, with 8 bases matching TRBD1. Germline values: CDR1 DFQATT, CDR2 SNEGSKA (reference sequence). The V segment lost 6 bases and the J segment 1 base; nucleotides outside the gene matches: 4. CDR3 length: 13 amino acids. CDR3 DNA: TGCAGTGCCTTTACAGGGGGGAACACTGAAGCTTTCTTT. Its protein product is CSAFTGGNTEAFF.

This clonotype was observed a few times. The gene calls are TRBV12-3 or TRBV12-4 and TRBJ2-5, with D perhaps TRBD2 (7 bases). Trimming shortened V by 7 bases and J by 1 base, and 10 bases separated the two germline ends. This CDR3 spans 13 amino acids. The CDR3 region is CASMAGAQETQYF. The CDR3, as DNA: TGTGCCAGCATGGCGGGGGCCCAAGAGACCCAGTACTTC.

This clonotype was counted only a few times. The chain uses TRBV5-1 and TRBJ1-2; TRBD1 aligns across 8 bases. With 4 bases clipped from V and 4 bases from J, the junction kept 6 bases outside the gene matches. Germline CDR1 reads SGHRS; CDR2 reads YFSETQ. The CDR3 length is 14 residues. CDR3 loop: CASSDLTGAYGYTF. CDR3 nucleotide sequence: TGCGCCAGCAGCGACTTGACAGGGGCCTATGGCTACACCTTC.

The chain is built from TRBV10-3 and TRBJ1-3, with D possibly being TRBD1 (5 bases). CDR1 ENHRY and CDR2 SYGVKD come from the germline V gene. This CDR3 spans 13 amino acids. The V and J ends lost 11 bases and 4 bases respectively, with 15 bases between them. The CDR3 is CASQGAGGNTIYF. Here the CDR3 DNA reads TGTGCCTCCCAAGGGGCAGGGGGAAACACCATATATTTT.

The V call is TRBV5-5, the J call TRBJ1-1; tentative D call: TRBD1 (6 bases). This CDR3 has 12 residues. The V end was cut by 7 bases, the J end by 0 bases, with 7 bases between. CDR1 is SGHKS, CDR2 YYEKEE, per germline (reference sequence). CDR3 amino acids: CASGQMNTEAFF. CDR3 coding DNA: TGTGCCAGCGGACAGATGAACACTGAAGCTTTCTTT.

The DNA of the CDR3 is TGTGCCAGCACCCGCTCTGGGGGCAGGTCCGGGGAGCTGTTTTTT. It codes for CASTRSGGRSGELFF. V is TRBV2 and J is TRBJ2-2; D is possibly TRBD1 (6 bases). From germline, CDR1 is SNHLY and CDR2 FYNNEI. The CDR3 has 15 residues. V was pared by 7 bases and J by 6 bases, with 18 bases between.

The CDR3 region is CASSITAGGPYEQYF. The CDR3 bases are TGTGCCAGCAGCATAACAGCGGGAGGGCCCTACGAGCAGTACTTC. V and J are TRBV9 and TRBJ2-7, with 10 bases aligning to TRBD2. The junction had 6 bases not matched to a gene; V was cut back by 4 bases and J by 2 bases. The CDR3 contains 15 residues. Germline V CDR1 and CDR2: SGDLS, YYNGEE.

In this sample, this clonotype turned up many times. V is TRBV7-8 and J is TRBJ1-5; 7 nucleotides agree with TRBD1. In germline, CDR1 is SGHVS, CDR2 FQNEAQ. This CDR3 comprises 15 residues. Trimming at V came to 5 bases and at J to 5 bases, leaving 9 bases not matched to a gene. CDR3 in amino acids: CASSVFRDRYQPQHF. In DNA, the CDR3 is TGTGCCAGCAGCGTTTTCCGGGACAGATATCAGCCCCAGCATTTT.

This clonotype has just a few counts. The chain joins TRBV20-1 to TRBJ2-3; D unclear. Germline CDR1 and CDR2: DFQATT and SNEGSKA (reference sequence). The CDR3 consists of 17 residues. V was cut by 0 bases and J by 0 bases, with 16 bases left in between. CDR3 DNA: TGCAGTGCTAGAGATTTTAGGGTACAGACTAGCACAGATACGCAGTATTTT. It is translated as CSARDFRVQTSTDTQYF.

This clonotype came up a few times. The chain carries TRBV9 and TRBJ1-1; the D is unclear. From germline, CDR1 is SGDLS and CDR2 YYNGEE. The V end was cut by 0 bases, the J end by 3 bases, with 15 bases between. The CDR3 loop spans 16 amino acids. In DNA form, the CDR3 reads TGTGCCAGCAGCGTAGGAAGGACCCCGAGAGACACTGAAGCTTTCTTT. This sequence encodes CASSVGRTPRDTEAFF. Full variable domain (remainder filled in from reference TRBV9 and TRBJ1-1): DSGVTQTPKHLITATGQRVTLRCSPRSGDLSVYWYQQSLDQGLQFLIQYYNGEERAKGNILERFSAQQFPDLHSELNLSSLELGDSALYFCASSVGRTPRDTEAFFGQGTRLTVV.

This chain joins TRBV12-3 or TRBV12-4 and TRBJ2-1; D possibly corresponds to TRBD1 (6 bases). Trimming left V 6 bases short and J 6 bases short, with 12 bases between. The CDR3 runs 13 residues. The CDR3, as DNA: TGTGCCAGCAGCCACAGGGTAATCAATGAGCAGTTCTTC. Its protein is CASSHRVINEQFF.

The CDR3 sequence is CASSQVAGDTGELFF. The CDR3 DNA is TGCGCCAGCAGCCAAGTCGCCGGGGACACCGGGGAGCTGTTTTTT. The rearrangement links TRBV4-1 to TRBJ2-2; D is perhaps TRBD2 (5 bases). The V gene's germline CDR1 is MGHRA and CDR2 YSYEKL. This CDR3 is built from 15 residues. Deletions cut 1 base from V and 3 bases from J, with 9 bases between.

This chain's CDR3 is CARGGTYEQYF. The CDR3 coding sequence is TGTGCCAGAGGGGGTACCTACGAGCAGTACTTC. The rearrangement joins TRBV2 to TRBJ2-7; a possible D gene is TRBD1 (6 bases). The germline V gene encodes CDR1 SNHLY and CDR2 FYNNEI. With 9 bases removed from V and 2 bases from J, the gap between germline ends came to 8 bases. The CDR3 runs 11 residues.